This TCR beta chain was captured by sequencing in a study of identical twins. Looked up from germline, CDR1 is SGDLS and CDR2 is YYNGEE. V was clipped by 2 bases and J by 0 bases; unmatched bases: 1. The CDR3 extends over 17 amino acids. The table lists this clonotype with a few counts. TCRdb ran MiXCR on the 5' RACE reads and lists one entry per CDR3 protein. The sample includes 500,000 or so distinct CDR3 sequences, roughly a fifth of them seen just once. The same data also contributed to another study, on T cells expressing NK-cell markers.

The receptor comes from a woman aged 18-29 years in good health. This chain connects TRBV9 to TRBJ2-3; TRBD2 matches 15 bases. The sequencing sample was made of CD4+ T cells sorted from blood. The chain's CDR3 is CASSVGTSGGSTDTQYF. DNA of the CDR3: TGTGCCAGCAGCGTGGGGACTAGCGGGGGGAGCACAGATACGCAGTATTTT.